Here is one T cell receptor (beta chain) with its context. Its antigen is not identified. The sample originates from a study of cytomegalovirus exposure and HLA in healthy donors. Whole-study results and caveats: Within an earlier analysis, most TCR beta V segments proved productive either about 90% or about 30% of the time. Usually a TCR sequence was rare, but some public TCRs were found in many donors. Common viral pathogens seemed to be connected with several of the most significant clusters, according to a later analysis.

PCR used 60 Vbeta primers and 13 Jbeta primers. Original methodology: Approximately 10 million shared chains were among about 80 million unique TCR beta chains counted in a later analysis. Sequenced by immunoSEQ multiplex PCR; TCRdb stores in-frame clones only, minus some. From that table come the V and J calls and clone size; the DNA was used to work out D and trimming. The sample contains about 180,000 clones, approximately 84% of which appear only once. V lost 1 base to trimming and J lost 5 bases, with 14 bases between them. The V gene's germline CDR1 is MNHEY and CDR2 SVGAGI. This CDR3 contains 15 residues.

The chain has TRBV6-5 and TRBJ1-1; unclear D gene. Specimen: PBMCs. This TCR came from a girl aged 10 to 17 in good health and CMV-seropositive. The CDR3 bases are TGTGCCAGCAGTTACTTGACTGTAAGAAGGACTGAAGCTTTCTTT. Amino acids: CASSYLTVRRTEAFF.